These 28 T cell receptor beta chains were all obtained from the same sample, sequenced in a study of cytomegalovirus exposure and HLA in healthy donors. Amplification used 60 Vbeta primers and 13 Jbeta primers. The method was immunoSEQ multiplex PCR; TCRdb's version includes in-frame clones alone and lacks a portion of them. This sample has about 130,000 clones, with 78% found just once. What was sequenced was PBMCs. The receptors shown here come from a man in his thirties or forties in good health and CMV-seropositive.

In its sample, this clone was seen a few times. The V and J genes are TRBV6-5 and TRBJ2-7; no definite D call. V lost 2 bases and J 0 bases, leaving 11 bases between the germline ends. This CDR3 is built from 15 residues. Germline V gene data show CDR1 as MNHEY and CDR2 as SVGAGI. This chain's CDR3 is CASSYAATSSYEQYF. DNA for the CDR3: TGTGCCAGCAGTTACGCGGCGACGAGCTCCTACGAGCAGTACTTC.

In DNA, the CDR3 is TGTGCCAGCTCATTGGGGACAGACATGAACACTGAAGCTTTCTTT. This encodes CASSLGTDMNTEAFF. This chain joins TRBV18 and TRBJ1-1; 7 nucleotides align to TRBD1. J gave up 0 bases and V 5 bases, and 6 bases lay outside the gene matches. This CDR3 is built from 15 residues. The germline gives CDR1 KGHSH, CDR2 LQKENI.

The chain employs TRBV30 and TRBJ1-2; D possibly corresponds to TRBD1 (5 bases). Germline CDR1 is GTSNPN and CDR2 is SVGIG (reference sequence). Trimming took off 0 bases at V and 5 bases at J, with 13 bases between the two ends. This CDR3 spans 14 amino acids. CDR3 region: CAWSVYTPGYGYTF. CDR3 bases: TGTGCCTGGAGTGTATACACTCCAGGGTATGGCTACACCTTC.

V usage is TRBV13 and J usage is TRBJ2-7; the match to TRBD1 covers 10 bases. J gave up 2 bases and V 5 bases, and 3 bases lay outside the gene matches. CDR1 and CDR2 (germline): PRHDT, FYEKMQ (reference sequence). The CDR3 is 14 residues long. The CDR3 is CASSTGQGAYEQYF. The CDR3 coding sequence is TGTGCCAGCAGCACAGGACAGGGGGCCTACGAGCAGTACTTC.

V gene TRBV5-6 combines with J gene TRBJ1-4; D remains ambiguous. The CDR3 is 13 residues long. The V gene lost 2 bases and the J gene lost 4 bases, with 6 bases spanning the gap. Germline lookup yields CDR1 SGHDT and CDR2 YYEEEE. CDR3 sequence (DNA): TGTGCCAGCAGCTTCAGGCTTAATGAAAAACTGTTTTTT. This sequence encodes CASSFRLNEKLFF.

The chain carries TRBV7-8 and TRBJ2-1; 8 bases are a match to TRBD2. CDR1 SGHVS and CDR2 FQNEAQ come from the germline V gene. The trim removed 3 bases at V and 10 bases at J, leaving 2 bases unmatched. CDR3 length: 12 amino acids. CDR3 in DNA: TGTGCCAGCAGCTTTACTAGCGGCGAGCAGTTCTTC. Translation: CASSFTSGEQFF.

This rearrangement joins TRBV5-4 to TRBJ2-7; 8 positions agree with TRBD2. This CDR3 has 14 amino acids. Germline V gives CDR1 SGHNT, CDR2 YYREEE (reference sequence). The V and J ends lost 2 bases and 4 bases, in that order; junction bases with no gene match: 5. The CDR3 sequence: CASSFTSGGYEQYF. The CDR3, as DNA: TGTGCCAGCAGCTTCACTAGCGGAGGGTACGAGCAGTACTTC.

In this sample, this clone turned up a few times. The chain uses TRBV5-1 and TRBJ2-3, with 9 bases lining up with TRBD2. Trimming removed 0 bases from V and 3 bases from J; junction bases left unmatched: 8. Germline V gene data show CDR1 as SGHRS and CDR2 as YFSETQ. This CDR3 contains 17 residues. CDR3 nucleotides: TGCGCCAGCAGCTTGGGATTTAGCGGGAGAAGGACAGATACGCAGTATTTT. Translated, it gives CASSLGFSGRRTDTQYF. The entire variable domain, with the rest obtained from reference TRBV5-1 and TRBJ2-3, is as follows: KAGVTQTPRYLIKTRGQQVTLSCSPISGHRSVSWYQQTPGQGLQFLFEYFSETQRNKGNFPGRFSGRQFSNSRSEMNVSTLELGDSALYLCASSLGFSGRRTDTQYFGPGTRLTVL.

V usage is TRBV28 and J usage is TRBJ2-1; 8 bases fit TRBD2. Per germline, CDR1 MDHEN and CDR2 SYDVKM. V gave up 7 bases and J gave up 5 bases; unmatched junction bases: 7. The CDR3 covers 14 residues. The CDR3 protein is CASIISGTNNEQFF. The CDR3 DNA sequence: TGTGCCAGCATCATTAGCGGGACCAACAATGAGCAGTTCTTC. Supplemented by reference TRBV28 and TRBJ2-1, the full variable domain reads DVKVTQSSRYLVKRTGEKVFLECVQDMDHENMFWYRQDPGLGLRLIYFSYDVKMKEKGDIPEGYSVSREKKERFSLILESASTNQTSMYLCASIISGTNNEQFFGPGTRLTVL.

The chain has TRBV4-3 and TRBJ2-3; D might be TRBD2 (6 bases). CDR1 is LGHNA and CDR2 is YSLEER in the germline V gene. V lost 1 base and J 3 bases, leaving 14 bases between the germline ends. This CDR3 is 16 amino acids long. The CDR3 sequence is CASSQALGRRTDTQYF. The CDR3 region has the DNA TGCGCCAGCAGCCAAGCTCTCGGGAGACGAACAGATACGCAGTATTTT.

In DNA, the CDR3 is TGTGCCAGTAGTAGCGGGAGCTGGTCCAATGAGCAGTTCTTC. It is translated as CASSSGSWSNEQFF. The V call is TRBV19, the J call TRBJ2-1; 7 bases are a match to TRBD2. With V trimmed by 4 bases and J by 6 bases, 6 bases remained unmatched. The CDR3 totals 14 residues. CDR1 and CDR2 from the germline V gene are LNHDA and SQIVND (reference sequence).

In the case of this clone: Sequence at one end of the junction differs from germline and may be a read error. CDR3 DNA: TGTTCCAGCAGCTTAGGCGAATATGGCTACACCTTC. Encoded protein: CSSSLGEYGYTF. This rearrangement joins TRBV7-9 to TRBJ1-2, with D unclear. The CDR3 loop spans 12 amino acids. Per germline, CDR1 SEHNR and CDR2 FQNEAQ (reference sequence).

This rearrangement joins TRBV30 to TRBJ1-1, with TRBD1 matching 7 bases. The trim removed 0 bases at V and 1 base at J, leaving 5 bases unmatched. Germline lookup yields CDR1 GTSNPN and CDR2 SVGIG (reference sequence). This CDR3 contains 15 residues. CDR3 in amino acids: CAWSVVGQPNTEAFF. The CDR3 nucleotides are TGTGCCTGGAGTGTAGTGGGACAGCCGAACACTGAAGCTTTCTTT.

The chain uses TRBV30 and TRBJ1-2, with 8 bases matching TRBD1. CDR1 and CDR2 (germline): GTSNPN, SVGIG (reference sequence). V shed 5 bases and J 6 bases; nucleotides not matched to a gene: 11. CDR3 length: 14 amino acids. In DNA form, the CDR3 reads TGTGCCTGGGAGGACCGGGACAGGAGTAATGGCTACACCTTC. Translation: CAWEDRDRSNGYTF.

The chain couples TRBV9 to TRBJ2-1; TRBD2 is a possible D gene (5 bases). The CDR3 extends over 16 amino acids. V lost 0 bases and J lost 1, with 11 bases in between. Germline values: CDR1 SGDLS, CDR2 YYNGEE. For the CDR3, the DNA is TGTGCCAGCAGCGTAGCGGGGAAAGGGTCCTACAATGAGCAGTTCTTC. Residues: CASSVAGKGSYNEQFF.

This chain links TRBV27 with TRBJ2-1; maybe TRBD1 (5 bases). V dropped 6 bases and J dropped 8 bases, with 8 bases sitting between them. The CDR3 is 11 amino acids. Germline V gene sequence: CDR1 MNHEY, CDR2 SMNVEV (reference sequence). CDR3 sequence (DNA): TGTGCCAGCAGAAGGGGCCATGAGCAGTTCTTC. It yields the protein CASRRGHEQFF.

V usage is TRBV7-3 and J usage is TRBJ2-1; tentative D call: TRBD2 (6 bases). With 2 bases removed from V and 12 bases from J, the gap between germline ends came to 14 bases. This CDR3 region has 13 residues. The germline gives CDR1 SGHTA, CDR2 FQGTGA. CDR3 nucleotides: TGTGCCAGCAGCTTAGGGGAGGCCGGGGGGCAGTTCTTC. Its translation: CASSLGEAGGQFF.

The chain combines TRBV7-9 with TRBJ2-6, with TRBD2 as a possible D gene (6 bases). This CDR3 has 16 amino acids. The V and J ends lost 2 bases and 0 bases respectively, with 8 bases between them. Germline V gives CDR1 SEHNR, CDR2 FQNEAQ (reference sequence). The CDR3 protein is CASSLSGGSGANVLTF. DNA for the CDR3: TGTGCCAGCAGCTTATCCGGGGGCTCTGGGGCCAACGTCCTGACTTTC.

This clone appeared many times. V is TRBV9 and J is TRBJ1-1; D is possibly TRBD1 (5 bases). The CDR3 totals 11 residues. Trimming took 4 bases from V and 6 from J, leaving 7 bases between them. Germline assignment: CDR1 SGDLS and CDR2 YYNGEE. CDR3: CASSQGSEAFF. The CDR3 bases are TGTGCCAGCAGCCAGGGATCTGAAGCTTTCTTT.

Written as DNA, the CDR3 is TGTGCCAGCAGCGTAGCGGGAGTATCTTACAATGAGCAGTTCTTC. As protein: CASSVAGVSYNEQFF. The chain joins TRBV9 to TRBJ2-1; a possible D gene is TRBD2 (6 bases). From germline, CDR1 is SGDLS and CDR2 YYNGEE. CDR3 size: 15 residues. The V end was cut by 0 bases, the J end by 4 bases, with 11 bases between.

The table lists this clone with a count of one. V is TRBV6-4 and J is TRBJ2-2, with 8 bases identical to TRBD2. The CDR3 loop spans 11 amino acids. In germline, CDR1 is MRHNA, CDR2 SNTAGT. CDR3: CRGAGAGELFF. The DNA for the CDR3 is TGTCGTGGAGCGGGAGCCGGGGAGCTGTTTTTT.

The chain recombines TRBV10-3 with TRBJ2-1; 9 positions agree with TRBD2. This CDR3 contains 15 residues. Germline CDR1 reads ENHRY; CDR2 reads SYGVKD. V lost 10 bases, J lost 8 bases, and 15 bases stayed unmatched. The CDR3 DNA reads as TGTGCCACCTTAACTCGGGCTAGCGGGACGGATGAGCAGTTCTTC. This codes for CATLTRASGTDEQFF.

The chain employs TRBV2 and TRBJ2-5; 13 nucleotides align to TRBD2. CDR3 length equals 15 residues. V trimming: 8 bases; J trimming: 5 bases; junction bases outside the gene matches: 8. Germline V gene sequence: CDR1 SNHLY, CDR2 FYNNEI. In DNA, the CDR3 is TGTGCCAGCTTAAAAGGACTAGCGGGAGTGGAGACCCAGTACTTC. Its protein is CASLKGLAGVETQYF.

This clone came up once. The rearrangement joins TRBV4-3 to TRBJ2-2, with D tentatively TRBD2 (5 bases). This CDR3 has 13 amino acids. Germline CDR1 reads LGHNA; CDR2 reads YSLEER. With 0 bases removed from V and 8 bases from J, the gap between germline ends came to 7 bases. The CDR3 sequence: CASSQDGRGELFF. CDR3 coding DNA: TGCGCCAGCAGCCAAGATGGGAGAGGGGAGCTGTTTTTT.

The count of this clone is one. CDR3 residues: CASSLGTPYGYTF. As DNA, the CDR3 is TGTGCCAGCAGCTTAGGGACACCGTATGGCTACACCTTC. This sequence joins TRBV5-8 and TRBJ1-2; weak D call: TRBD1 (6 bases). The CDR3 runs to 13 residues. The V end lost 2 bases, the J end lost 5 bases, and 10 bases lay between the germline ends. CDR1 is SGHTS and CDR2 is YDEGEE in the germline V gene.

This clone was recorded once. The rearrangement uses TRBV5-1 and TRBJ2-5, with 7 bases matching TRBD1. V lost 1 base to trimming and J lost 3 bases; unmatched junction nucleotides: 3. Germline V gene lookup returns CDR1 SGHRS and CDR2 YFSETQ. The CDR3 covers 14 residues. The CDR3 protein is CASSLPTGEETQYF. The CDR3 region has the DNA TGCGCCAGCAGCTTGCCAACAGGGGAAGAGACCCAGTACTTC.

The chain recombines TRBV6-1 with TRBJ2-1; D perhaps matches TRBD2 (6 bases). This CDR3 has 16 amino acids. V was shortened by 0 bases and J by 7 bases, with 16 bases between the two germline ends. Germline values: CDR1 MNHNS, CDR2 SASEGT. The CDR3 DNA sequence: TGTGCCAGCAGTGAAGCCCCTGGAGGGAGCGGTAATGAGCAGTTCTTC. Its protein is CASSEAPGGSGNEQFF.

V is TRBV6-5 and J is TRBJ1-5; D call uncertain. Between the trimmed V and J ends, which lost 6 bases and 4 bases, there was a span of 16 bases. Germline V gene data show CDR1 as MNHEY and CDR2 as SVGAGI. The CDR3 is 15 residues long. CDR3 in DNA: TGTGCCAGCAGCGCCGACGGGCTAGCTAATCAGCCCCAGCATTTT. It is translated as CASSADGLANQPQHF.